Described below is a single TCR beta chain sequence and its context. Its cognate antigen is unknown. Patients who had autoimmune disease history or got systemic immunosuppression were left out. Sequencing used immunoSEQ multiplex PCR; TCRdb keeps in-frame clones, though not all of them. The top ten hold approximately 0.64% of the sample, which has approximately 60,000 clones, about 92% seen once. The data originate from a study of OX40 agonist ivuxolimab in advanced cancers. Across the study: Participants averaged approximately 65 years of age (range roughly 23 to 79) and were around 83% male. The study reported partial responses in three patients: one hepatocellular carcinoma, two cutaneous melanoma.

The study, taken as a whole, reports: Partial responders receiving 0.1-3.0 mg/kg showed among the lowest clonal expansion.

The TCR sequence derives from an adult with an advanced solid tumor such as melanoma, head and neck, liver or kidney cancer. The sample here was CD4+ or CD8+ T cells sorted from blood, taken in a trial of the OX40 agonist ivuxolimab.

The CDR3 nucleotides are TGTGCCGGCGCAGGGGCGGGGACCCCAGATACGCAGTATTTT. Translating gives CAGAGAGTPDTQYF. The rearrangement joins TRBV6-1 to TRBJ2-3; either TRBD1 or TRBD2 may supply D (6 bases each). V lost 11 bases to trimming and J lost 4 bases, with 19 bases between them. CDR1 and CDR2 (germline): MNHNS, SASEGT. The CDR3 contains 14 residues.